Below, 13 T cell receptor beta chains from the same sample are listed, as sequenced in a study of blood T cell repertoires in COVID-19. The assay was immunoSEQ multiplex PCR, and TCRdb's table has in-frame clones only and misses some. The table has 140,000 or so clones, approximately 84% seen once. The material sequenced was PBMCs or T cells enriched from blood (not recorded which). Receptors were obtained from a woman in her fifties or sixties with acute COVID-19.

The rearrangement uses TRBV7-6 and TRBJ2-5, with 7 nucleotides matching TRBD2. J was trimmed by 1 base and V by 0 bases; bases with no gene match: 5. The CDR3 consists of 16 residues. The germline V gene encodes CDR1 SGHVS and CDR2 FNYEAQ. The CDR3 spells CASSLAWSGGQETQYF. As DNA, the CDR3 is TGTGCCAGCAGCTTAGCGTGGTCGGGAGGCCAAGAGACCCAGTACTTC. Variable domain in full (rest from reference TRBV7-6 and TRBJ2-5): GAGVSQSPRYKVTKRGQDVALRCDPISGHVSLYWYRQALGQGPEFLTYFNYEAQQDKSGLPNDRFSAERPEGSISTLTIQRTEQRDSAMYRCASSLAWSGGQETQYFGPGTRLLVL.

In this sample, this clone turned up a few times. The chain has TRBV10-3 and TRBJ1-2; TRBD1 agrees at 8 bases. Germline V CDR1 and CDR2: ENHRY, SYGVKD. V trimming: 0 bases; J trimming: 7 bases; junction bases outside the gene matches: 13. The CDR3 is 17 residues long. The CDR3 protein is CAISESRGQVVISGYTF. Written as DNA, the CDR3 is TGTGCCATCAGTGAGTCGAGGGGACAGGTTGTTATCTCTGGCTACACCTTC.

The genes are TRBV14 and TRBJ2-2; 11 bases are shared with TRBD2. The CDR3 consists of 21 residues. Germline V gene data show CDR1 as SGHDN and CDR2 as FVKESK. V shed 0 bases and J 7 bases; nucleotides not matched to a gene: 19. CDR3 loop: CASSQDIGTSGPNSRRGELFF. The CDR3 DNA sequence: TGTGCCAGCAGCCAAGATATCGGGACTAGCGGCCCCAACAGCCGACGCGGGGAGCTGTTTTTT.

The V and J genes are TRBV3-1 (or the pseudogene TRBV3-2) and TRBJ1-6; possible D gene TRBD1, 5 bases. This CDR3 region has 15 residues. The ends were cut back, 1 base at V and 10 bases at J, with 14 bases in the middle. Germline CDR1 and CDR2: LGHDT and YNNKEL (reference sequence). CDR3 DNA: TGTGCCAGCAGCCAAGGTAGGGGTTTCGGATCACCCCTCCACTTT. Translated: CASSQGRGFGSPLHF.

CDR3 region: CASSENGNTEAFF. CDR3 coding DNA: TGTGCCAGCAGTGAGAACGGGAACACTGAAGCTTTCTTT. The rearrangement links TRBV6-1 to TRBJ1-1; D is undetermined. Trimming stripped 3 bases from V and 1 base from J, with 6 bases between. Germline V gene lookup returns CDR1 MNHNS and CDR2 SASEGT. The CDR3 runs to 13 residues.

The chain is built from TRBV7-9 and TRBJ1-1; TRBD1 matches 7 bases. CDR3 size: 15 residues. In germline, CDR1 is SEHNR, CDR2 FQNEAQ (reference sequence). Trimming at V came to 0 bases and at J to 1 base, leaving 2 bases not matched to a gene. The CDR3 is CASSLADRANTEAFF. In nucleotides, the CDR3 is TGTGCCAGCAGCTTAGCAGACAGGGCGAACACTGAAGCTTTCTTT.

This chain connects TRBV3-1 (or the pseudogene TRBV3-2) to TRBJ2-1; the match to TRBD2 covers 7 bases. The CDR3 has 16 amino acids. Germline V lookup: CDR1 LGHDT, CDR2 YNNKEL (reference sequence). The V and J ends lost 4 bases and 9 bases, in that order; junction bases with no gene match: 15. This chain's CDR3 is CASSPSQVLARSEQFF. Here the CDR3 DNA reads TGTGCCAGCAGCCCCAGCCAGGTACTAGCGCGGAGTGAGCAGTTCTTC.

For this clone: Relative to the germline gene, one junction end is altered; a read error may explain this. The chain uses TRBV7-2 and TRBJ2-5; D is ambiguous. The CDR3 covers 12 residues. The germline gives CDR1 SGHTA, CDR2 FQGNSA. CDR3 loop: CASSSPAESQYF. Written as DNA, the CDR3 is TGTGCCAGCAGCTCCCCCGCTGAGAGCCAGTACTTC. Using reference TRBV7-2 and TRBJ2-5 for the parts outside the CDR3, the full variable domain is GAGVSQSPSNKVTEKGKDVELRCDPISGHTALYWYRQSLGQGLEFLIYFQGNSAPDKSGLPSDRFSAERTGGSVSTLTIQRTQQEDSAVYLCASSSPAESQYFGPGTRLLVL.

This chain links TRBV4-1 with TRBJ1-2, with a possible D match to TRBD1 (6 bases). Between the trimmed V and J ends, which lost 5 bases and 5 bases, there was a span of 24 bases. Germline lookup yields CDR1 MGHRA and CDR2 YSYEKL. The CDR3 has 17 residues. CDR3 sequence reads: CASSSGGLTYREYGYTF. The DNA of the CDR3 is TGCGCCAGCAGCTCGGGGGGGCTGACATATCGGGAATATGGCTACACCTTC.

This rearrangement joins TRBV7-6 to TRBJ2-2, with 7 bases fitting TRBD2. The germline CDR1 and CDR2 sequences are SGHVS and FNYEAQ. The CDR3 totals 18 residues. The junction had 15 bases not matched to a gene; V was cut back by 4 bases and J by 4 bases. For the CDR3, the DNA is TGTGCCAGCAGCTCAGGCTTTATTAGCGGGCGTCGCACCGGGGAGCTGTTTTTT. It codes for CASSSGFISGRRTGELFF.

The V call is TRBV5-6, the J call TRBJ1-2; D might be TRBD1 (6 bases). The V and J ends lost 4 bases and 7 bases respectively, with 11 bases between them. This CDR3 contains 12 residues. The germline CDR1 and CDR2 sequences are SGHDT and YYEEEE. The CDR3 loop reads CASSLVQGGYTF. The CDR3 nucleotides are TGTGCCAGCAGCCTCGTACAGGGTGGCTACACCTTC.

The V gene is TRBV29-1, the J gene TRBJ1-1, with 8 nucleotides matching TRBD1. V shed 6 bases and J 4 bases; nucleotides not matched to a gene: 4. This CDR3 spans 12 amino acids. CDR1 SQVTM and CDR2 ANQGSEA come from the germline V gene. Written as DNA, the CDR3 is TGCAGCGTGACCCAGGGGGCCACTGAAGCTTTCTTT. Its translation: CSVTQGATEAFF.

The chain links TRBV6-4 to TRBJ2-1; 16 bases line up with TRBD2. CDR1 and CDR2 (germline): MRHNA, SNTAGT. V lost 4 bases to trimming and J lost 12 bases; unmatched junction nucleotides: 9. This CDR3 has 16 amino acids. CDR3 sequence (DNA): TGTGCCAGCAGTGTGGGTCCGGGACTAGCGGGAGGGAGGCAGTTCTTC. The encoded protein is CASSVGPGLAGGRQFF.